The rows below give T cell receptor beta chains drawn from one sample of a study of early T cells in non-severe SARS-CoV-2 infection. TCRdb re-called the 5' RACE reads through MiXCR, storing one row per CDR3 protein. Among 50,000 or so distinct CDR3 sequences listed, just under 15% were seen once. The specimen comprised whole blood, sampled at baseline. The receptors derive from an adult who was a healthcare worker with PCR-confirmed SARS-CoV-2 infection or an uninfected control (not recorded which). The CDR3 runs from the conserved cysteine through the conserved F or W. The D gene is left open where the match is weak. Not every row has a clone size; where given, it reads once, few, many or a size class.

CDR3nt: TGCAGTGCCGAAACCGCCACCTTCGGTACCCCGGGAGGGCCCTACGAGCAGTACTTC
CDR3aa: CSAETATFGTPGGPYEQYF
abundance: NA
j_gene: TRBJ2-7
v_gene: TRBV20-1
d_gene: TRBD2

CDR3nt: TGTGCCAGCAGCCCCTTTCAGGGGGCCGATACGCAGTATTTT
CDR3aa: CASSPFQGADTQYF
abundance: few
j_gene: TRBJ2-3
v_gene: TRBV3-1
d_gene: TRBD1

CDR3nt: TGTGCCAGCAGCCGGGACAGGGACACTGAAGCTTTCTTT
CDR3aa: CASSRDRDTEAFF
abundance: NA
j_gene: TRBJ1-1
v_gene: TRBV9
d_gene: TRBD1

CDR3nt: TGTGCCAGCAGCTACTCACTAGCGGGAGGCAAAAACATTCAGTACTTC
CDR3aa: CASSYSLAGGKNIQYF
abundance: few
j_gene: TRBJ2-4
v_gene: TRBV4-2
d_gene: TRBD2

CDR3nt: TGTGCCAGCAGCCAGGGAGGGGGCCACTATGGCTACACCTTC
CDR3aa: CASSQGGGHYGYTF
abundance: many
j_gene: TRBJ1-2
v_gene: TRBV5-6
d_gene: TRBD1

CDR3nt: TGTGCCAGCAGCCCAGGACGGAGGGTATACACTGAAGCTTTCTTT
CDR3aa: CASSPGRRVYTEAFF
abundance: NA
j_gene: TRBJ1-1
v_gene: TRBV7-9
d_gene: NA

CDR3nt: TGTGCCAGCAGCCAAGATAGGACTAGCAACAATGAGCAGTTCTTC
CDR3aa: CASSQDRTSNNEQFF
abundance: many
j_gene: TRBJ2-1
v_gene: TRBV4-2
d_gene: TRBD2

CDR3nt: TGCGCCAGCAGCCAAGGGCCGCGGGCGCGGGGTGGGGAGCAGTACTTC
CDR3aa: CASSQGPRARGGEQYF
abundance: NA
j_gene: TRBJ2-7
v_gene: TRBV4-1
d_gene: NA

CDR3nt: TGTGCCAGCAGTACCACCGGGTCTACCAGCTACGAGCAGTACTTC
CDR3aa: CASSTTGSTSYEQYF
abundance: few
j_gene: TRBJ2-7
v_gene: TRBV2
d_gene: NA

CDR3nt: TGTGCCAGCAGCACAGCCGTCACAGATACGCAGTATTTT
CDR3aa: CASSTAVTDTQYF
abundance: NA
j_gene: TRBJ2-3
v_gene: TRBV7-6
d_gene: NA

CDR3nt: TGTGCCAGCAGCTTAGAAGGGGACACCTCGAGGAATTCACCCCTCCACTTT
CDR3aa: CASSLEGDTSRNSPLHF
abundance: NA
j_gene: TRBJ1-6
v_gene: TRBV7-9
d_gene: NA

CDR3nt: TGTGCCAGCAGCAAAACGGTTGGTTCAGGGATGGCTGAAGCTTTCTTT
CDR3aa: CASSKTVGSGMAEAFF
abundance: many
j_gene: TRBJ1-1
v_gene: TRBV7-6
d_gene: NA

CDR3nt: TGTGCCAGCAGGGCTAGCGGGAAGTATAATGAGCAGTTCTTC
CDR3aa: CASRASGKYNEQFF
abundance: few
j_gene: TRBJ2-1
v_gene: TRBV7-8
d_gene: TRBD2

CDR3nt: TGTGCCTGGGGACAGGGGATAACCTACGAGCAGTACTTC
CDR3aa: CAWGQGITYEQYF
abundance: many
j_gene: TRBJ2-7
v_gene: TRBV30
d_gene: TRBD1

CDR3nt: TGTGCCACCAGGATTACAGGGAACTCACCCCTCCACTTT
CDR3aa: CATRITGNSPLHF
abundance: NA
j_gene: TRBJ1-6
v_gene: TRBV24-1
d_gene: NA

CDR3nt: TGTGCCAGCAGCCTCCAGACTAGCGGGGTATCTACGCAGTACTTC
CDR3aa: CASSLQTSGVSTQYF
abundance: few
j_gene: TRBJ2-7
v_gene: TRBV9
d_gene: TRBD2

CDR3nt: TGTGCCAGCAGTTTTGACAGGGGGTCCTACGAGCAGTACTTC
CDR3aa: CASSFDRGSYEQYF
abundance: many
j_gene: TRBJ2-7
v_gene: TRBV27
d_gene: TRBD1

CDR3nt: TGTGCCACCAGCAGAGAGCGCGGGAGCGCTACCGGGGCCAAAAACATTCAGTACTTC
CDR3aa: CATSRERGSATGAKNIQYF
abundance: few
j_gene: TRBJ2-4
v_gene: TRBV15
d_gene: TRBD2

CDR3nt: TGCAGCCTAGATAGGGGACAGGCGGAGACCCAGTACTTC
CDR3aa: CSLDRGQAETQYF
abundance: many
j_gene: TRBJ2-5
v_gene: TRBV29-1
d_gene: TRBD1

CDR3nt: TGTGCCAGTAGTACCGACAGGGGGCCTACAGAGACCCAGTACTTC
CDR3aa: CASSTDRGPTETQYF
abundance: few
j_gene: TRBJ2-5
v_gene: TRBV19
d_gene: TRBD1

CDR3nt: TGTGCCAGCAGCCTCGGGCGCGACGAGCAGTACTTC
CDR3aa: CASSLGRDEQYF
abundance: NA
j_gene: TRBJ2-7
v_gene: TRBV7-9
d_gene: NA

CDR3nt: TGTGCCAGCAGTGGACAGGGAGCCTACGAGCAGTACTTC
CDR3aa: CASSGQGAYEQYF
abundance: large
j_gene: TRBJ2-7
v_gene: TRBV2
d_gene: TRBD1

CDR3nt: TGCGCCAGCAGCTTAGCGGGGGCGCTTTACGAGCAGTACTTC
CDR3aa: CASSLAGALYEQYF
abundance: NA
j_gene: TRBJ2-7
v_gene: TRBV5-1
d_gene: TRBD2

CDR3nt: TGTGCCAGCAGCTCTCGAGGCTCCTACGAGCAGTACTTC
CDR3aa: CASSSRGSYEQYF
abundance: few
j_gene: TRBJ2-7
v_gene: TRBV3-1
d_gene: NA

CDR3nt: TGCAGTGCTAGAGAATCGAACAGGGGAAGCACAGATACGCAGTATTTT
CDR3aa: CSARESNRGSTDTQYF
abundance: NA
j_gene: TRBJ2-3
v_gene: TRBV20-1
d_gene: TRBD1

CDR3nt: TGCAGGGCAACGCGGGGCGGGACAGATACGCAGTATTTT
CDR3aa: CRATRGGTDTQYF
abundance: NA
j_gene: TRBJ2-3
v_gene: TRBV29-1
d_gene: NA

CDR3nt: TGTGCCACCAGTGATTTGATACGGAACAATGAGCAGTTCTTC
CDR3aa: CATSDLIRNNEQFF
abundance: NA
j_gene: TRBJ2-1
v_gene: TRBV24-1
d_gene: NA

CDR3nt: TGTGCCAGCAGGAGGAGCCACACAGATACGCAGTATTTT
CDR3aa: CASRRSHTDTQYF
abundance: NA
j_gene: TRBJ2-3
v_gene: TRBV2
d_gene: NA

CDR3nt: TGTGCCAGCAGCTTAGATCAAGGGAACACTGAAGCTTTCTTT
CDR3aa: CASSLDQGNTEAFF
abundance: NA
j_gene: TRBJ1-1
v_gene: TRBV11-2
d_gene: NA

CDR3nt: TGCGCCAGCAGCCAAGATCGGGGGGTACGATCACCCCTCCACTTT
CDR3aa: CASSQDRGVRSPLHF
abundance: once
j_gene: TRBJ1-6
v_gene: TRBV4-1
d_gene: NA

CDR3nt: TGCAGCGTTGGTGCGGCCAGCTCCTACGAGCAGTACTTC
CDR3aa: CSVGAASSYEQYF
abundance: few
j_gene: TRBJ2-7
v_gene: TRBV29-1
d_gene: NA

CDR3nt: TGTGCCAGCACATCCCACATCTACGAGCAGTACTTC
CDR3aa: CASTSHIYEQYF
abundance: few
j_gene: TRBJ2-7
v_gene: TRBV7-9
d_gene: NA

CDR3nt: TGTGCCAGCAGCTTATTCCGGGCAGGGGAATCACCCCTCCACTTT
CDR3aa: CASSLFRAGESPLHF
abundance: few
j_gene: TRBJ1-6
v_gene: TRBV7-2
d_gene: NA

CDR3nt: TGTGCCAGCAGCCAAGGACAACTAGCGGGGGTAAGGTTCTTC
CDR3aa: CASSQGQLAGVRFF
abundance: medium-sized
j_gene: TRBJ2-1
v_gene: TRBV14
d_gene: TRBD2

CDR3nt: TGTGCCACCAGTGATTTGCCAGACACCGGGGAGCTGTTTTTT
CDR3aa: CATSDLPDTGELFF
abundance: few
j_gene: TRBJ2-2
v_gene: TRBV24-1
d_gene: NA

CDR3nt: TGTGCCAGCAGCTTATCAGATCCCTACGAGCAGTACTTC
CDR3aa: CASSLSDPYEQYF
abundance: few
j_gene: TRBJ2-7
v_gene: TRBV7-6
d_gene: NA

CDR3nt: TGTGCCAGCAGCCCAGGTTCCTACAATGAGCAGTTCTTC
CDR3aa: CASSPGSYNEQFF
abundance: NA
j_gene: TRBJ2-1
v_gene: TRBV5-6
d_gene: NA

CDR3nt: TGCAGTGCTAGAGACGGGACTAGCGGATTAACCGGGGAGCTGTTTTTT
CDR3aa: CSARDGTSGLTGELFF
abundance: few
j_gene: TRBJ2-2
v_gene: TRBV20-1
d_gene: TRBD2

CDR3nt: TGCGCCAGCAGAAAAGGGGGACACAGGGAGACCCAGTACTTC
CDR3aa: CASRKGGHRETQYF
abundance: NA
j_gene: TRBJ2-5
v_gene: TRBV10-2
d_gene: NA

CDR3nt: TGTGCCAGCAGCCTCTTGGGGTACAATGAGCAGTTCTTC
CDR3aa: CASSLLGYNEQFF
abundance: many
j_gene: TRBJ2-1
v_gene: TRBV7-3
d_gene: NA

CDR3nt: TGTGCCTGGAGTGTACAAATCAACGGGGAGCTGTTTTTT
CDR3aa: CAWSVQINGELFF
abundance: few
j_gene: TRBJ2-2
v_gene: TRBV30
d_gene: NA

CDR3nt: TGTGCCAGCAGACCCGACAGGGGCAAAGCTTTCTTT
CDR3aa: CASRPDRGKAFF
abundance: many
j_gene: TRBJ1-1
v_gene: TRBV6-6
d_gene: TRBD1

CDR3nt: TGTGCCAGCAGCTTATCCCTCTACAATGAGCAGTTCTTC
CDR3aa: CASSLSLYNEQFF
abundance: NA
j_gene: TRBJ2-1
v_gene: TRBV7-6
d_gene: NA

CDR3nt: TGTGCCAGCAGCTTAGCGGGTGCCGAGCAGTACTTC
CDR3aa: CASSLAGAEQYF
abundance: few
j_gene: TRBJ2-7
v_gene: TRBV7-6
d_gene: NA

CDR3nt: TGCAGCGTTCTCGCAGATACGCAGTATTTT
CDR3aa: CSVLADTQYF
abundance: NA
j_gene: TRBJ2-3
v_gene: TRBV29-1
d_gene: NA

CDR3nt: TGCGCCAGCAGCCCCTCGTCTGAAGCAGAGCCCCAGCATTTT
CDR3aa: CASSPSSEAEPQHF
abundance: NA
j_gene: TRBJ1-5
v_gene: TRBV5-1
d_gene: NA